A single sample gave rise to the 27 T cell receptor beta chains below, sequenced in a study of blood T cells in healthy people across ages. For the second PCR, which ran for roughly 7 to 11 cycles, a sample-barcoded 5' primer and a J-beta primer mix were used. TCRdb fed the 5' RACE reads into MiXCR, producing one record per CDR3 protein. The data contain about 1,000,000 distinct CDR3 sequences, over 35% of them singletons. The source material was blood. These receptors were collected from a woman aged 60-70 years in good health.

As regards this clonotype: A much bigger clone sits one base away, suggesting this may be a read error. The chain combines TRBV11-2 with TRBJ2-7; no clear D gene. Trimming left V 1 base short and J 0 bases short, with 4 bases between. Germline V gene sequence: CDR1 SGHAT, CDR2 FQNNGV. The CDR3 is 13 amino acids. DNA for the CDR3: TGTGCCAGCAGCTTAGTCCACTCCTACGAGCAGTACTTC. It codes for CASSLVHSYEQYF.

This clonotype was observed at least ten times. The chain links TRBV29-1 to TRBJ1-2; the match to TRBD1 covers 11 bases. Germline CDR1 and CDR2: SQVTM and ANQGSEA. V shed 7 bases and J 4 bases; nucleotides not matched to a gene: 8. The CDR3 is 14 amino acids. The CDR3 is CSAKLGQGAYGYTF. The CDR3 DNA is TGCAGCGCCAAACTCGGACAGGGGGCCTATGGCTACACCTTC.

This clonotype has ten or more counts. The V gene is TRBV5-1, the J gene TRBJ1-1, with D maybe TRBD1 (6 bases). The ends were cut back, 4 bases at V and 4 bases at J, with 20 bases in the middle. Germline-derived CDR1 and CDR2 are SGHRS and YFSETQ. The CDR3 has 16 amino acids. The CDR3 protein is CASSPEPGTRGTEAFF. The DNA for the CDR3 is TGCGCCAGCAGCCCAGAACCCGGGACCAGGGGCACTGAAGCTTTCTTT. Based on the CDR3 plus reference TRBV5-1 and TRBJ1-1, the full variable domain is KAGVTQTPRYLIKTRGQQVTLSCSPISGHRSVSWYQQTPGQGLQFLFEYFSETQRNKGNFPGRFSGRQFSNSRSEMNVSTLELGDSALYLCASSPEPGTRGTEAFFGQGTRLTVV.

A few counts support this clonotype. The rearrangement uses TRBV20-1 and TRBJ2-1, with 9 nucleotides matching TRBD2. V lost 5 bases to trimming and J lost 12 bases; unmatched junction nucleotides: 20. The CDR3 is 16 residues long. The germline CDR1 and CDR2 sequences are DFQATT and SNEGSKA (reference sequence). CDR3 in DNA: TGCAGTGCTTACCCACGCGGGACTAGCCACAAAGAAGGGCAGTTCTTC. Its translation: CSAYPRGTSHKEGQFF.

The V call is TRBV20-1, the J call TRBJ2-3, with D perhaps TRBD2 (6 bases). Germline V gives CDR1 DFQATT, CDR2 SNEGSKA (reference sequence). The germline V and J ends were trimmed by 5 bases and 0 bases, with 24 bases remaining between them. The CDR3 is 18 amino acids. DNA of the CDR3: TGCAGTGCTCTGCTACTTAGCGGAGGATCGTCTAGCACAGATACGCAGTATTTT. It translates to CSALLLSGGSSSTDTQYF.

The rearrangement joins TRBV13 to TRBJ2-3; D is undetermined. Deletions cut 0 bases from V and 2 bases from J, with 12 bases between. Germline-derived CDR1 and CDR2 are PRHDT and FYEKMQ (reference sequence). This CDR3 is 16 amino acids long. The CDR3 spells CASSLGLGASTDTQYF. Written as DNA, the CDR3 is TGTGCCAGCAGCTTAGGCCTCGGCGCCTCCACAGATACGCAGTATTTT.

This clonotype was recorded once. V and J are TRBV3-1 and TRBJ2-3; 7 bases map to TRBD2. Trimming cost V 0 bases and J 0 bases; bases outside gene matches: 12. Looked up from germline, CDR1 is LGHDT and CDR2 is YNNKEL (reference sequence). The CDR3 loop spans 19 amino acids. The CDR3 DNA is TGTGCCAGCAGCCAAGATCGAGGCGGGAGTGTCTCTAGCACAGATACGCAGTATTTT. Protein product: CASSQDRGGSVSSTDTQYF.

The chain has TRBV6-1 and TRBJ2-5; a possible D gene is TRBD1 (5 bases). The CDR3 has 15 amino acids. V lost 7 bases, J lost 2 bases, and 17 bases lay in between. The V gene's germline CDR1 is MNHNS and CDR2 SASEGT. CDR3: CASKLLDRRQETQYF. The CDR3 coding sequence is TGTGCCAGCAAGCTCCTAGACAGACGGCAAGAGACCCAGTACTTC.

This clonotype was recorded only once. The V call is TRBV20-1, the J call TRBJ1-1; TRBD1 aligns across 9 bases. There are 12 residues in the CDR3. The germline CDR1 and CDR2 sequences are DFQATT and SNEGSKA (reference sequence). Unmatched junction bases numbered 6, after V lost 3 bases and J lost 10 bases. CDR3 bases: TGCAGTGCTAGCTCGGGACAGGGACGAGCTTTCTTT. Protein sequence: CSASSGQGRAFF.

This clonotype was picked up a small number of times. The rearrangement uses TRBV12-3 or TRBV12-4 and TRBJ2-5; D remains unclear. This CDR3 region has 14 residues. V dropped 2 bases and J dropped 5 bases, with 12 bases sitting between them. CDR3 in amino acids: CASSLLGSWETQYF. In nucleotides, the CDR3 is TGTGCCAGCAGTTTATTGGGCAGTTGGGAGACCCAGTACTTC.

The gene calls are TRBV11-1 and TRBJ2-3; 8 bases align to TRBD1. This CDR3 is 15 amino acids long. Unmatched junction bases numbered 6, after V lost 5 bases and J lost 2 bases. CDR1 is SGHAT, CDR2 FQDESV, per germline (reference sequence). Here the CDR3 DNA reads TGTGCCAGCAGCCCCTGGACAGGGTTCACAGATACGCAGTATTTT. Amino acids: CASSPWTGFTDTQYF. The entire variable domain, with the rest obtained from reference TRBV11-1 and TRBJ2-3, is as follows: EAEVAQSPRYKITEKSQAVAFWCDPISGHATLYWYRQILGQGPELLVQFQDESVVDDSQLPKDRFSAERLKGVDSTLKIQPAELGDSAMYLCASSPWTGFTDTQYFGPGTRLTVL.

The rearrangement links TRBV10-3 to TRBJ1-4; 7 bases are a match to TRBD1. This CDR3 is 18 amino acids long. Per the germline V gene, CDR1 is ENHRY and CDR2 is SYGVKD. V shed 1 base, J shed 6 bases, and the junction held 14 bases outside the gene matches. CDR3 DNA sequence: TGTGCCATCAGTGAGTTGGTTGCGGGACAGCCTTTGGATGAAAAACTGTTTTTT. Protein product: CAISELVAGQPLDEKLFF.

This chain links TRBV6-5 with TRBJ2-2; 8 bases line up with TRBD2. The CDR3 runs to 15 residues. Germline CDR1 and CDR2: MNHEY and SVGAGI. V gave up 2 bases and J gave up 5 bases; unmatched junction bases: 4. CDR3 nucleotides: TGTGCCAGCAGTTACCCGGCGGGAGGTACCGGGGAGCTGTTTTTT. Protein sequence: CASSYPAGGTGELFF.

The table lists this clonotype with a few counts. The chain couples TRBV7-2 to TRBJ1-1; D is ambiguous. V lost 2 bases and J 5 bases, leaving 9 bases between the germline ends. CDR1 is SGHTA, CDR2 FQGNSA, per germline. The CDR3 length is 13 residues. The chain's CDR3 is CASSLIRRTEAFF. The DNA for the CDR3 is TGTGCCAGCAGCTTAATTCGGCGGACTGAAGCTTTCTTT.

The sample holds one count of this clonotype. The chain couples TRBV15 to TRBJ2-5; D is undetermined. This CDR3 is 13 amino acids long. The V end was cut by 0 bases, the J end by 11 bases, with 13 bases between. Germline V gene sequence: CDR1 LNHNV, CDR2 YYDKDF (reference sequence). CDR3 region: CATSRDGVDEQYF. CDR3 sequence (DNA): TGTGCCACCAGCAGAGATGGCGTGGATGAGCAGTACTTC.

The chain recombines TRBV28 with TRBJ1-5; D gene uncertain. CDR1 MDHEN and CDR2 SYDVKM come from the germline V gene. Trimming shortened V by 7 bases and J by 2 bases, and 12 bases separated the two germline ends. This CDR3 has 14 residues. The CDR3, as DNA: TGTGCCAGCACCTTTTGGGCGGGCAATCAGCCCCAGCATTTT. It specifies CASTFWAGNQPQHF.

This clonotype was seen repeatedly, ten times or more. J is TRBJ2-7 and V is TRBV29-1; D remains ambiguous. Per germline, CDR1 SQVTM and CDR2 ANQGSEA. The CDR3 extends over 11 amino acids. V lost 2 bases to trimming and J lost 9 bases, with 11 bases between them. The CDR3 DNA reads TGCAGCGTTGAAAGCATCTTCGGGCAGTACTTC. Translating it yields CSVESIFGQYF.

This clonotype was counted a few times. V is TRBV20-1 and J is TRBJ2-1; 11 nucleotides line up with TRBD2. J lost 4 bases, V lost 5 bases, and 7 bases had no gene match. This CDR3 is built from 15 residues. Germline values: CDR1 DFQATT, CDR2 SNEGSKA (reference sequence). This CDR3 reads CSAPSTSGTYNEQFF. The CDR3 coding sequence is TGCAGTGCTCCGTCGACTAGCGGGACTTACAATGAGCAGTTCTTC.

In this sample, this clonotype turned up a few times. The V call is TRBV28, the J call TRBJ2-3; 12 bases map to TRBD2. The CDR3 sequence is 17 residues long. The J segment lost 0 bases and the V segment lost 2 bases, leaving 3 bases of the junction unmatched. Germline V gene sequence: CDR1 MDHEN, CDR2 SYDVKM. The CDR3 region is CASSLTSGRSSTDTQYF. DNA for the CDR3: TGTGCCAGCAGTTTAACTAGCGGGAGGTCTAGCACAGATACGCAGTATTTT.

The chain combines TRBV3-1 with TRBJ2-7; tentatively, D is TRBD1 (6 bases). Trimming stripped 3 bases from V and 4 bases from J, with 13 bases between. The CDR3 length is 14 residues. Germline-derived CDR1 and CDR2 are LGHDT and YNNKEL (reference sequence). CDR3: CASSHRTELYEQYF. Written as DNA, the CDR3 is TGTGCCAGCAGCCACAGGACAGAGTTGTACGAGCAGTACTTC.

This clonotype was seen only a few times. This chain links TRBV5-1 with TRBJ2-7, with 9 bases fitting TRBD1. Looked up from germline, CDR1 is SGHRS and CDR2 is YFSETQ. This CDR3 spans 16 amino acids. V gave up 4 bases and J gave up 7 bases; unmatched junction bases: 15. The CDR3 is CASSILQGAPGDEQYF. For the CDR3, the DNA is TGCGCCAGCAGCATTCTACAGGGGGCACCGGGAGATGAGCAGTACTTC.

This chain links TRBV10-3 with TRBJ2-5; D is uncertain. The V end was cut by 3 bases, the J end by 3 bases, with 14 bases between. CDR3 length: 15 residues. Germline V gene lookup returns CDR1 ENHRY and CDR2 SYGVKD. The CDR3 spells CAISDPAQFKETQYF. CDR3 DNA sequence: TGTGCCATCAGTGATCCAGCTCAGTTCAAAGAGACCCAGTACTTC.

This clonotype has at least ten counts. This chain links TRBV20-1 with TRBJ2-3; 8 bases match TRBD2. The CDR3 covers 13 residues. Germline V gives CDR1 DFQATT, CDR2 SNEGSKA (reference sequence). V lost 6 bases, J lost 1 base, and 3 bases stayed unmatched. In nucleotides, the CDR3 is TGCAGTGCGAACGGGAGGGGCACAGATACGCAGTATTTT. The encoded protein is CSANGRGTDTQYF.

A remark on this clonotype: The junction does not match germline at one end; this may be a read error. The chain couples TRBV27 to TRBJ2-3; the D is unclear. CDR3 size: 12 residues. Germline-derived CDR1 and CDR2 are MNHEY and SMNVEV (reference sequence). CDR3 amino acids: CTSSPRADTQYF. CDR3 DNA sequence: TGTACCAGCAGTCCCCGCGCAGATACGCAGTATTTT.

The rearrangement links TRBV3-1 to TRBJ1-1; no definite D call. V shed 0 bases and J shed 4 bases, with 9 bases lying between them. This CDR3 spans 14 amino acids. Germline V CDR1 and CDR2: LGHDT, YNNKEL (reference sequence). The CDR3 loop reads CASSQDRLLTEAFF. In DNA, the CDR3 is TGTGCCAGCAGCCAAGATCGGCTTCTCACTGAAGCTTTCTTT.

The chain joins TRBV9 to TRBJ2-7; D remains ambiguous. The CDR3 extends over 15 amino acids. CDR1 and CDR2 from the germline V gene are SGDLS and YYNGEE. V lost 3 bases and J lost 4, with 17 bases in between. The CDR3 here is CASSGTIGFGYEQYF. CDR3 nucleotide sequence: TGTGCCAGCAGCGGGACGATAGGGTTTGGATACGAGCAGTACTTC.

The chain is built from TRBV4-1 and TRBJ2-7; 9 bases are a match to TRBD1. CDR1 and CDR2 (germline): MGHRA, YSYEKL. The V segment lost 1 base and the J segment 5 bases; nucleotides outside the gene matches: 9. The CDR3 runs to 16 residues. CDR3 nucleotides: TGCGCCAGCAGCCAAGGGGGACAGGGTATTGTCCACGAGCAGTACTTC. It yields the protein CASSQGGQGIVHEQYF.